This record concerns one TCR beta chain sequence. There is no known antigen for this receptor. One base away there is no much larger clone; base qualities are not given. This entry is derived from a study of blood T cell repertoires in COVID-19 (dated by TCRdb to the early 2020s). For the wider study: Samples covering the acute and convalescent phases of COVID-19 were provided by collaborators in the United States, Italy and Spain. The material from the prospective study consisted of cDNA or gDNA derived from T cells, B-cell-depleted T cells, or PBMCs. Deeply sampled blood TCRbeta repertoires from subjects exposed to, actively infected with, or recovered from COVID-19 were included in the dataset. The repertoires were made available in a free public database intended to serve as a resource for research on the immune response to SARS-CoV-2. The samples were drawn from two sources: the first 160 participants of the ongoing ImmuneRACE study, and fewer than 1,500 subjects contributed by 6 global collaborators. The sample metadata nearly always contained a de-identified subject ID, COVID-19 status, age in years and sex. Where available, HLA class I and class II types were taken from metadata supplied by the sample provider and were not determined by assay-based typing. Overall study results and their limits: How much clinical and demographic metadata was included differed by source and by participant, and the metadata was provided uncurated.

The collaborating institutions used their own protocols to collect whole blood in K2EDTA tubes. For TCRbeta analysis, collaborators shipped samples in one of three forms: frozen whole blood, isolated PBMCs, or DNA extracted from either of those sample types. TCRbeta CDR3 regions were amplified from genomic DNA by means of the immunoSEQ Assay, a bias-controlled multiplex PCR. The original pipeline was this. Nucleated cell counts per sample were estimated from amplification of reference gene primers within the assay. To quantify the absolute abundance of each unique TCRbeta CDR3 rearrangement, sequence reads were collapsed and filtered. For each sample, productive Simpson clonality was calculated by taking the square root of Simpson's diversity index across productive rearrangements. The table was pulled from immuneACCESS by TCRdb, which kept in-frame rearrangements only. Such tables lose some clones; where checked, under half of the loss comes from unresolved V genes, and the rest has no known cause. V, J and clone size are taken as reported in that table, and D and trimming were inferred from the DNA itself. Recorded for this sample are under 150,000 clones; 80% of them occurred a single time. The leading ten clones occupy 5% of the sample.

The CDR3 spans 13 residues, from the cysteine through the phenylalanine. Kept here is only the CDR3 DNA, which spans 39 bases and is read in frame from base 1. CDR1 is given as LGHDT and CDR2 as YNNKEL, both from the germline V gene (reference sequence). V gives up 4 bases and J gives up 3 bases, and the segment between their germline ends measures 8 bases. The sample taken for sequencing was peripheral blood. The V and J genes are TRBV3-1 (or the pseudogene TRBV3-2) and TRBJ2-3; possibly the D gene is TRBD2, per 6 matching bases. This TCR derives from a woman between 50 and 59 years old with acute or convalescent COVID-19. The nucleotides are TGTGCCAGCAGCCGGGACTGGACAGATACGCAGTATTTT. This yields the protein CASSRDWTDTQYF.